This T cell receptor beta chain was observed in a study of T-cell reconstitution after alpha-beta-depleted transplantation in children. V was clipped by 3 bases and J by 0 bases, with 18 bases between them. The V gene's germline CDR1 is LNHNV and CDR2 YYDKDF (reference sequence). The CDR3 runs 18 residues. This clonotype was seen repeatedly, ten times or more. Using unique molecular identifiers, the investigators prepared the TCRbeta library. TCRdb reanalysed the PCR reads using MiXCR and keeps one entry per CDR3 protein. This table holds 490,000 or so distinct CDR3 sequences, approximately 13% found once.

The sample here was PBMCs from the stem cell graft donor, taken from the stem cell graft. The chain links TRBV15 to TRBJ1-5; D call uncertain. The source of this sequence is a human donor who donated a stem cell graft to a child with combined immunodeficiency. DNA of the CDR3: TGTGCCACCAGCAGTCGGTCAGTCGCGACAAATAGCAATCAGCCCCAGCATTTT. Its protein is CATSSRSVATNSNQPQHF.